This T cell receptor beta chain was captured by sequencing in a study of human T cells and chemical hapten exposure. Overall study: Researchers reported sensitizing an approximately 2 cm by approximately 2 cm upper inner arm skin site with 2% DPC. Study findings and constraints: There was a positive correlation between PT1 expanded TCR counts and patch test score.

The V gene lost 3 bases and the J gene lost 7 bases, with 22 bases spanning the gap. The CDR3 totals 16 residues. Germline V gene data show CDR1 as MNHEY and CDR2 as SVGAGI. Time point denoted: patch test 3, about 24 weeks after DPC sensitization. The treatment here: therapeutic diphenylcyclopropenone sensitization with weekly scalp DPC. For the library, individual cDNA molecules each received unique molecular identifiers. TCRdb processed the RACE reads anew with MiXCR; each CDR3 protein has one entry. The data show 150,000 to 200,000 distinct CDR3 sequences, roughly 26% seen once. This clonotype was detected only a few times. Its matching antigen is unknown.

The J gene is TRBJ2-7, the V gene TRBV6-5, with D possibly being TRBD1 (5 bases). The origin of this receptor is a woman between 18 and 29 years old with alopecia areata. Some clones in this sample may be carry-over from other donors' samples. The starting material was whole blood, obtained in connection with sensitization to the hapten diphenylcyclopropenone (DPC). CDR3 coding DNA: TGTGCCAGCAGTTATCGCCTATTCGACAGCCCCGGGGAGCAGTACTTC. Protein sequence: CASSYRLFDSPGEQYF.